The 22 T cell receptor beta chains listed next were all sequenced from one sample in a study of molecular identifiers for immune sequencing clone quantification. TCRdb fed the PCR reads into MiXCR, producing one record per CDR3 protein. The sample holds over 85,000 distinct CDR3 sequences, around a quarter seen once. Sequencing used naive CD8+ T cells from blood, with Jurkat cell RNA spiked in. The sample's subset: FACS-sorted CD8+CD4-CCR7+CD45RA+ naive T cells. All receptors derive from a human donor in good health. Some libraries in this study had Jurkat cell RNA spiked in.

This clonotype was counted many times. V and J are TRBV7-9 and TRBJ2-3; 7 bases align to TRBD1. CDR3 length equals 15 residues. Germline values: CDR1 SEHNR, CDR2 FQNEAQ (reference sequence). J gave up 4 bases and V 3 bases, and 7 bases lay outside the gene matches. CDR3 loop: CASSFGQVLPDTQYF. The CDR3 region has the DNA TGTGCCAGCAGCTTTGGACAGGTCTTACCAGATACGCAGTATTTT. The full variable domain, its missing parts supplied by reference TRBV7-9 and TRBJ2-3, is DTGVSQNPRHKITKRGQNVTFRCDPISEHNRLYWYRQTLGQGPEFLTYFQNEAQLEKSRLLSDRFSAERPKGSFSTLEIQRTEQGDSAMYLCASSFGQVLPDTQYFGPGTRLTVL.

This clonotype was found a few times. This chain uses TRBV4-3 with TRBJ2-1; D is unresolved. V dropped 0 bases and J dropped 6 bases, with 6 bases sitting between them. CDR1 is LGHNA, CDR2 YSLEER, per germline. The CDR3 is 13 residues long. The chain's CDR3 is CASSQDLGNEQFF. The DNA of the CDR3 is TGCGCCAGCAGCCAAGATTTAGGCAATGAGCAGTTCTTC.

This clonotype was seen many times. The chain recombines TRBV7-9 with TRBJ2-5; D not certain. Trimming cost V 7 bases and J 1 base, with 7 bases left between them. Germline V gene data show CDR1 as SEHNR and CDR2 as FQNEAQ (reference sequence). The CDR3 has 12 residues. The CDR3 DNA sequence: TGTGCCAGCACGGAAGTCCAAGAGACCCAGTACTTC. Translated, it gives CASTEVQETQYF.

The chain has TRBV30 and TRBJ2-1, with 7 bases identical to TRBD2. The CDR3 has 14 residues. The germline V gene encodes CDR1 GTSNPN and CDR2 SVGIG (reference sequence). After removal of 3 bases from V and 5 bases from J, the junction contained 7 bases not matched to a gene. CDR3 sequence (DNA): TGTGCCTGGAGAACCCGGGAGGCCGACAATGAGCAGTTCTTC. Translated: CAWRTREADNEQFF.

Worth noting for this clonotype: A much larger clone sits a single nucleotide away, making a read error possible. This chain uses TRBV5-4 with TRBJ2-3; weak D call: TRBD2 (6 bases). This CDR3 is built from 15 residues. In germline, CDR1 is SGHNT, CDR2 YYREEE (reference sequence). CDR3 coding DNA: TGTGCCAGCAGATTGGTAGGAGGGCGCACAGATACGCAGTATTTT. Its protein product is CASRLVGGRTDTQYF.

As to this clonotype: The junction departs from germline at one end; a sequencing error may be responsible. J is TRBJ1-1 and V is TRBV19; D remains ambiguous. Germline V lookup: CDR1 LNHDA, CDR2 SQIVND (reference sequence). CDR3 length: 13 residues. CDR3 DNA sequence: TGTGCCAGTAGGTGGACGGTGAACACTGATGCTTTCTTT. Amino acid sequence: CASRWTVNTDAFF.

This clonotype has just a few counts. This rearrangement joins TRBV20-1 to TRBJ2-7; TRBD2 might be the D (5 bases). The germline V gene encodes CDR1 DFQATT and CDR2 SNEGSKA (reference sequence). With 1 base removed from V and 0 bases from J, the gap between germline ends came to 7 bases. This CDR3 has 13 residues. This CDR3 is CSARADYSYEQYF. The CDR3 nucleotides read TGCAGTGCTAGAGCAGACTACTCCTACGAGCAGTACTTC.

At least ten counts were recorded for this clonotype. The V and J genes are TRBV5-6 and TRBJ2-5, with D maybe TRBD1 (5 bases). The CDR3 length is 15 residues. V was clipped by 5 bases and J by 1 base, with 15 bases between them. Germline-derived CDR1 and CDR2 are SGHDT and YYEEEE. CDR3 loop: CASRWGQGIQETQYF. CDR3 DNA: TGTGCCAGCAGGTGGGGTCAGGGCATCCAAGAGACCCAGTACTTC. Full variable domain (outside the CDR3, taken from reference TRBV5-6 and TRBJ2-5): DAGVTQSPTHLIKTRGQQVTLRCSPKSGHDTVSWYQQALGQGPQFIFQYYEEEERQRGNFPDRFSGHQFPNYSSELNVNALLLGDSALYLCASRWGQGIQETQYFGPGTRLLVL.

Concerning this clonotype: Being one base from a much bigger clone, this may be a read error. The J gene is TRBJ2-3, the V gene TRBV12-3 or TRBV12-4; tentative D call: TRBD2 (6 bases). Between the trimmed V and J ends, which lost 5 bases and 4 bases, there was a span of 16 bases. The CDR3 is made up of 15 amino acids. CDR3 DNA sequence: TGTGCCAGCAGTGCGTACGGGGGTCGCGCAGATACGCAGTATTTT. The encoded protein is CASSAYGGRADTQYF.

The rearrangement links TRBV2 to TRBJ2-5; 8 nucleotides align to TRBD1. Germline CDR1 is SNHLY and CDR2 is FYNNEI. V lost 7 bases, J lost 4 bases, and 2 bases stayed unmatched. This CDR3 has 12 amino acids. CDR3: CASKTGAETQYF. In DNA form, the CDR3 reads TGTGCCAGCAAGACAGGGGCAGAGACCCAGTACTTC.

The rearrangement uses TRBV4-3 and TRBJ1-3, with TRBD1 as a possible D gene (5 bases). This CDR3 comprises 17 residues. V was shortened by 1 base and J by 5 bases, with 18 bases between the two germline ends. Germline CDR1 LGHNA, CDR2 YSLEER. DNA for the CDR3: TGCGCCAGCAGCCAAGCAAAAACTGGGACGACTCGAAACACCATATATTTT. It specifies CASSQAKTGTTRNTIYF.

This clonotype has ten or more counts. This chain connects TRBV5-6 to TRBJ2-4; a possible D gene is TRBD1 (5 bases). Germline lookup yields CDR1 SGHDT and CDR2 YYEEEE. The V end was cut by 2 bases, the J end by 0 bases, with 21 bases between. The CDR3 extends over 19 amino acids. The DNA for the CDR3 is TGTGCCAGCAGCTTTTCAAGGTCCCCAGGGTACCTAGCCAAAAACATTCAGTACTTC. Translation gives CASSFSRSPGYLAKNIQYF. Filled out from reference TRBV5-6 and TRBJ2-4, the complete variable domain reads DAGVTQSPTHLIKTRGQQVTLRCSPKSGHDTVSWYQQALGQGPQFIFQYYEEEERQRGNFPDRFSGHQFPNYSSELNVNALLLGDSALYLCASSFSRSPGYLAKNIQYFGAGTRLSVL.

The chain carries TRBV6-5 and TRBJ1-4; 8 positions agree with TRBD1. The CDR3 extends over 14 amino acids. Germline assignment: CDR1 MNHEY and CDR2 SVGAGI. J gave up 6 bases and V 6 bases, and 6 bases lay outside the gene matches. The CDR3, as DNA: TGTGCCAGCAGAAAGGACAGGGTTGATGAAAAACTGTTTTTT. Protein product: CASRKDRVDEKLFF.

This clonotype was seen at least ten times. CDR3 amino acids: CASSLDGRELTYNSPLHF. DNA for the CDR3: TGCGCCAGCAGCTTGGATGGGAGGGAACTCACCTATAATTCACCCCTCCACTTT. The V and J genes are TRBV5-1 and TRBJ1-6, with D unresolved. Trimming removed 0 bases at V and 2 bases at J, with 15 bases between. There are 18 residues in the CDR3. Germline V lookup: CDR1 SGHRS, CDR2 YFSETQ.

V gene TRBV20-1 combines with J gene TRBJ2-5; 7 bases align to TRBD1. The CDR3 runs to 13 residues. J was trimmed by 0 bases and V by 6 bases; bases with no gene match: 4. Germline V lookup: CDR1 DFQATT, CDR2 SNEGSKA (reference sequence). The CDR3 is CSAKTGYQETQYF. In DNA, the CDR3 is TGCAGTGCGAAGACAGGGTACCAAGAGACCCAGTACTTC.

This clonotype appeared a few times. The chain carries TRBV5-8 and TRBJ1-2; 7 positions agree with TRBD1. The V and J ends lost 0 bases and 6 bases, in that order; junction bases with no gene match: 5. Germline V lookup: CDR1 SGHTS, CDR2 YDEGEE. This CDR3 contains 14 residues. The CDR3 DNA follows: TGTGCCAGCAGCTTGGACGGGACAGTGGATGGCTACACCTTC. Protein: CASSLDGTVDGYTF. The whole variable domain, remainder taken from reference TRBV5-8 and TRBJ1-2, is EAGVTQSPTHLIKTRGQQATLRCSPISGHTSVYWYQQALGLGLQFLLWYDEGEERNRGNFPPRFSGRQFPNYSSELNVNALELEDSALYLCASSLDGTVDGYTFGSGTRLTVV.

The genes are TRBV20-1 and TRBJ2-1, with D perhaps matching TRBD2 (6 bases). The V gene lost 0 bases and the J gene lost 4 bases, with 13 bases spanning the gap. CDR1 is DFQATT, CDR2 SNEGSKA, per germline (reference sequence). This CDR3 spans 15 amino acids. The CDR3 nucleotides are TGCAGTGCTAGAGATACTAGCTATTTGTACAATGAGCAGTTCTTC. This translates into CSARDTSYLYNEQFF.

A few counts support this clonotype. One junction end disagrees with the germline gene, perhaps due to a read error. CDR3 sequence: CASSDWRPGPYAQYF. As DNA, the CDR3 is TGTGCCAGCTCGGACTGGAGGCCCGGCCCCTACGCGCAGTACTTC. The gene calls are TRBV6-6 and TRBJ2-7; weak D call: TRBD2 (5 bases). CDR3 length: 15 amino acids. Per germline, CDR1 MNHNY and CDR2 SVGAGI (reference sequence).

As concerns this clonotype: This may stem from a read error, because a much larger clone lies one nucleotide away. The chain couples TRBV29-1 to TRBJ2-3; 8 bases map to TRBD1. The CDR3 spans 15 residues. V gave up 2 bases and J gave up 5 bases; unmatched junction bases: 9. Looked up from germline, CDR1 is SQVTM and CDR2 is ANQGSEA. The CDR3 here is CSVESGQGARDTQYF. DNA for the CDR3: TGCAGCGTTGAATCAGGGCAGGGGGCTAGAGATACGCAGTATTTT.

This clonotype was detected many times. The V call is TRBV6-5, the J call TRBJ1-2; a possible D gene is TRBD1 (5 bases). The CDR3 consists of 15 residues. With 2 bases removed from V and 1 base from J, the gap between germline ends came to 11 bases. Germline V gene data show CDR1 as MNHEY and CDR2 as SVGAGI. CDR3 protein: CASSYGPDSNYGYTF. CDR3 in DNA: TGTGCCAGCAGTTACGGGCCCGACAGTAACTATGGCTACACCTTC.

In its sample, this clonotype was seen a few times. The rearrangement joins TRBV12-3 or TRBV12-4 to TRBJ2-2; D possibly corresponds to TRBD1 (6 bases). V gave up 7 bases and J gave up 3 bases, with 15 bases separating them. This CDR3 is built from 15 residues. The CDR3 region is CASTLGSGDTGELFF. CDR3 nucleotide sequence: TGTGCCAGCACCCTCGGCTCAGGGGACACCGGGGAGCTGTTTTTT.

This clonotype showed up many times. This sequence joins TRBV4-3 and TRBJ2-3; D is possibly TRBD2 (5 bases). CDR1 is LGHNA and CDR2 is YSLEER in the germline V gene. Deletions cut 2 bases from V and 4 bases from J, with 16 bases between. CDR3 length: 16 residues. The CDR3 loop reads CASSQSTASRSDTQYF. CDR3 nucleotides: TGCGCCAGCAGCCAAAGTACGGCTAGCAGGTCAGATACGCAGTATTTT.